The TCR beta chain described here comes from a study of molecular identifiers for immune sequencing clone quantification. For the study at large: Replicates split RNA from roughly 18,000 or 92,000 naive CD8 cells five ways, and the researchers sequenced four portions.

Both previously described methods and listed TCR primers were employed to make bulk TCR libraries. TCRdb called the PCR reads again in MiXCR, with one record for every CDR3 protein. The table includes more than 250,000 distinct CDR3 sequences, about 22% detected once. Whole-study results and caveats: Barcodes shared by identical TCR molecules could lead to underestimated sizes of highly expanded clones.

This clonotype has ten or more counts. The antigen is not known. Naive CD8 T cells were sorted as CD8+CD4-CCR7+CD45RA+. V was shortened by 6 bases and J by 6 bases, with 18 bases between the two germline ends. Germline V gives CDR1 SQVTM, CDR2 ANQGSEA. The CDR3 length is 13 residues. Source material: naive CD8+ T cells from blood, with Jurkat cell RNA spiked in. The subset was: FACS-sorted CD8+CD4-CCR7+CD45RA+ naive T cells. This TCR was sampled from a human donor in good health. Some libraries in this study had Jurkat cell RNA spiked in. This chain links TRBV29-1 with TRBJ2-7, with D maybe TRBD1 (6 bases). The CDR3: CSVPKAGDTEQYF. As DNA, the CDR3 is TGCAGCGTCCCCAAGGCAGGGGACACCGAGCAGTACTTC.